Listed below are T cell receptor beta chains from one sample, sequenced in a study of blood T cell repertoires in COVID-19. TCRdb's copy holds only in-frame clones and misses some; the assay was immunoSEQ multiplex PCR. The repertoire consists of more than 60,000 clones, with 85% to 90% occurring once and the leading ten covering about 5%. Sequencing was carried out using peripheral blood. The receptors derive from a man aged 45-60 years with acute or convalescent COVID-19. Both conserved end residues are part of each CDR3. The order of the fields is V gene, clone size, J gene, D gene, CDR3 protein, CDR3 DNA. D genes are given only for firm matches. Some rows have no size entry. The others give once, few or many, or a class for an expanded clone.

>TRBV30|-|TRBJ2-1|TRBD2
CAWSVSSGSRNEQFF
TGTGCCTGGAGTGTATCTAGCGGGAGTAGGAATGAGCAGTTCTTC
>TRBV11-3|-|TRBJ2-5|TRBD2
CASTLRASGRPQEAQYF
TGTGCCAGCACCCTAAGGGCTAGCGGGAGACCTCAAGAGGCCCAGTACTTC
>TRBV6-5|-|TRBJ1-6|TRBD1
CASRTPGQGSSPLHF
TGTGCCAGCAGGACTCCGGGACAGGGCAGTTCACCCCTCCACTTT
>TRBV3-1/TRBV3-2|-|TRBJ2-2|-
CASRGLITGELFF
TGTGCCAGCCGAGGACTCATCACCGGGGAGCTGTTTTTT
>TRBV18|-|TRBJ2-1|TRBD2
CASSPILARGRYNEQFF
TGTGCCAGCTCACCTATACTAGCGAGAGGGAGGTACAATGAGCAGTTCTTC
>TRBV11-3|-|TRBJ1-1|-
CASSRGGGSSEAFF
TGTGCCAGCAGCCGTGGGGGGGGATCTTCTGAAGCTTTCTTT
>TRBV27|-|TRBJ1-6|-
CASSSQGRPLHF
TGTGCCAGCAGTTCCCAGGGTAGACCCCTCCACTTT
>TRBV19|-|TRBJ2-7|-
CASSITGSYEQYF
TGTGCCAGTAGTATAACGGGTTCCTACGAGCAGTACTTC
>TRBV19|-|TRBJ2-3|-
CASSISSDTQYF
TGTGCCAGTAGTATCTCCTCAGATACGCAGTATTTT
>TRBV18|-|TRBJ2-3|TRBD1
CASLTGTGDSPDTQYF
TGTGCCAGCTTGACCGGGACAGGGGATTCCCCAGATACGCAGTATTTT
>TRBV7-7|-|TRBJ2-1|-
CASSSIPSGEQFF
TGTGCCAGCAGCTCCATACCCTCGGGGGAGCAGTTCTTC
>TRBV24-1|once|TRBJ2-1|TRBD2
CATSDSTSGRANEQFF
TGTGCCACCAGTGACTCCACTAGCGGGAGGGCTAATGAGCAGTTCTTC